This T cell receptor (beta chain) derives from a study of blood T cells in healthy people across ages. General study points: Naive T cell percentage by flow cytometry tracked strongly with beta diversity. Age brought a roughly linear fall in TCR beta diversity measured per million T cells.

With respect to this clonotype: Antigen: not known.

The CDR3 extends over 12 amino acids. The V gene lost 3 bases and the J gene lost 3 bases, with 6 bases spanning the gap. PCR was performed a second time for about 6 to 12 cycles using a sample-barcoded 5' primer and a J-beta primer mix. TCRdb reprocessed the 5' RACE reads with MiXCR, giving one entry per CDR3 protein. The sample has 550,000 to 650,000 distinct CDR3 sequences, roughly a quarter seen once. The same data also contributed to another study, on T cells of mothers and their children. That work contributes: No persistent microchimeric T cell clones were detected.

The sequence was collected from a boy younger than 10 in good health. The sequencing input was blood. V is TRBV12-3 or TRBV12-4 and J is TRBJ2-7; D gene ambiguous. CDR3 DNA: TGTGCCAGCAGTTTTGGTTACTACGAGCAGTACTTC. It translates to CASSFGYYEQYF.